The rows below give T cell receptor beta chains drawn from one sample of a study of cytomegalovirus exposure and HLA in healthy donors. Assay: immunoSEQ multiplex PCR; the TCRdb copy retains only in-frame clones and omits some. The sample has approximately 170,000 clones, under 85% seen once. The sequencing sample was made of PBMCs. Receptor source: a female donor in good health and CMV-seronegative. Each CDR3 is given without its conserved first and last residue. The D gene is left open where the match is weak.

V gene	D gene	CDR3 protein
TRBV7-9	-	ASSLTVTGYT
TRBV7-2	TRBD1	ASSNLQGTAQY
TRBV15	-	ATSRDSGLARAGELF
TRBV27	TRBD2	ANSRGTSGAYEQY
TRBV5-4	-	ASSPASGPPDTQY
TRBV6-4	-	ASSERGSGANVLT
TRBV5-6	TRBD2	ASSLEAGGPGEQF
TRBV5-1	-	ASSSGDLNYGYT
TRBV2	-	ASTVKQGWENEQF
TRBV2	TRBD1	ASSSPLTGVMKTQY
TRBV23-1	-	ASNPECSGANVLT
TRBV7-9	-	ASSDMGGIDTGELF
TRBV5-4	-	ASSLGLQTFTEAF
TRBV7-2	-	ASEVLRGQTQY
TRBV7-9	-	ASSLARTNYGYT
TRBV7-6	-	ASSLALQGNTGELF
TRBV11-1	TRBD1	ASSPNDRVKETQY
TRBV28	TRBD1	ASRPGQGGYGYT
TRBV7-2	-	ASSLRGSYEQY
TRBV5-1	-	ASSAHEAEAF
TRBV27	-	ASSPGHRETQY
TRBV14	TRBD1	ASSTEPGQAFSSYNEQF